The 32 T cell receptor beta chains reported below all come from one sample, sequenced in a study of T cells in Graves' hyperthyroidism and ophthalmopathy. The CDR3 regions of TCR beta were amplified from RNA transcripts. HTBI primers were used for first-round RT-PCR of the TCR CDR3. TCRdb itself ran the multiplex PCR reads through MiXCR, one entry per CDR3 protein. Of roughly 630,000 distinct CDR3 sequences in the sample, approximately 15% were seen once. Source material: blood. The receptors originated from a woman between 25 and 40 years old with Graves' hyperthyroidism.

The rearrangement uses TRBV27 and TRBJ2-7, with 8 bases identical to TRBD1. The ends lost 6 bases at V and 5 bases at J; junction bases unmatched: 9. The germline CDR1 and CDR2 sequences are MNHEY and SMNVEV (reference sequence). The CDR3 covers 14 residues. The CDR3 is CASRTGQGRDEQYF. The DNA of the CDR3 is TGTGCCAGCAGAACCGGACAGGGAAGGGACGAGCAGTACTTC.

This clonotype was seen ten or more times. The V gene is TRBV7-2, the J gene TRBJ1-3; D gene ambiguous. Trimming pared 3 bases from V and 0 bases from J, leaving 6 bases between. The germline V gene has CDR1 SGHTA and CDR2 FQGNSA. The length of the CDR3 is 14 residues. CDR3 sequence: CASSFDLSGNTIYF. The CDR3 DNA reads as TGTGCCAGCAGCTTCGACCTCTCTGGAAACACCATATATTTT.

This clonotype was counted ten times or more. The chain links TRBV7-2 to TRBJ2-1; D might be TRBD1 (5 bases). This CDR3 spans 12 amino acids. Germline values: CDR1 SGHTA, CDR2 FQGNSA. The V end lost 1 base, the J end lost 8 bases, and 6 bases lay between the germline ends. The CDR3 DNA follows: TGTGCCAGCAGCTTAGTCAGGGATGAGCAGTTCTTC. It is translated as CASSLVRDEQFF.

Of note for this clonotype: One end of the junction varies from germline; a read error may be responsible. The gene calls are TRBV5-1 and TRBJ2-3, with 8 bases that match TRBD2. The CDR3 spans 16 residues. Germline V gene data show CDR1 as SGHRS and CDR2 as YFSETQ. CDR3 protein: CASSSLGLAPTGTQYF. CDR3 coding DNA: TGCGCCAGCAGTTCCCTCGGACTAGCCCCCACAGGTACGCAGTATTTT.

The chain's CDR3 is CGGTKGAGAGVVDTQYF. DNA for the CDR3: TGCGGGGGAACCAAGGGGGCGGGAGCGGGAGTTGTAGATACGCAGTATTTT. The chain links TRBV20-1 to TRBJ2-3, with TRBD2 as a possible D gene (8 bases). In germline, CDR1 is DFQATT, CDR2 SNEGSKA (reference sequence). CDR3 length: 17 amino acids.

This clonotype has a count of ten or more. The CDR3 DNA reads TGTGCCTGGAACCCGAGAGGGGCAAACACTGAAGCTTTCTTT. It encodes CAWNPRGANTEAFF. This chain joins TRBV30 and TRBJ1-1; D may be TRBD1 (5 bases). The CDR3 extends over 14 amino acids. Trimming took off 4 bases at V and 2 bases at J, with 14 bases between the two ends. The germline V gene encodes CDR1 GTSNPN and CDR2 SVGIG (reference sequence).

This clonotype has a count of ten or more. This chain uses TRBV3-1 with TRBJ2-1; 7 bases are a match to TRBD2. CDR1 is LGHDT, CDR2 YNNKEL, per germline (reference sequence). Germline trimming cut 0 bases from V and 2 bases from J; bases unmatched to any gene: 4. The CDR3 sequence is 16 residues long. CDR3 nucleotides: TGTGCCAGCAGCCAAGATGGAGCGGGGCCCTACAATGAGCAGTTCTTC. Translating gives CASSQDGAGPYNEQFF.

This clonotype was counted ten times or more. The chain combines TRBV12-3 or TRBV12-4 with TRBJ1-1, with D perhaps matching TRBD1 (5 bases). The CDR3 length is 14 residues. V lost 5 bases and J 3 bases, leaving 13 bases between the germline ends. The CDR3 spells CASSPGTEYTEAFF. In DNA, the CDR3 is TGTGCCAGCAGTCCTGGGACTGAATACACTGAAGCTTTCTTT.

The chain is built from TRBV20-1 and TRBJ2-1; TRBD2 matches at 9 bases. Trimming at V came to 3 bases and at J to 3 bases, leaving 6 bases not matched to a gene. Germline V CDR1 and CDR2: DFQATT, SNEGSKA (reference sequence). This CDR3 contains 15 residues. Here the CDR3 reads CSAREAGGLYNEQFF. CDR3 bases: TGCAGTGCTAGGGAAGCGGGAGGCCTCTACAATGAGCAGTTCTTC.

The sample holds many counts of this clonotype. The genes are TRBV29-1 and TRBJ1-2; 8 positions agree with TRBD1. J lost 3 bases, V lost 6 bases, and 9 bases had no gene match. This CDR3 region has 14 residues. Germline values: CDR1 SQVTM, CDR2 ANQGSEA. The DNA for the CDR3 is TGCAGCGTCGCCGGAGGACAGGGCGACTATGGCTACACCTTC. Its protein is CSVAGGQGDYGYTF. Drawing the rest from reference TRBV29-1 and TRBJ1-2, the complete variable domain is SAVISQKPSRDICQRGTSLTIQCQVDSQVTMMFWYRQQPGQSLTLIATANQGSEATYESGFVIDKFPISRPNLTFSTLTVSNMSPEDSSIYLCSVAGGQGDYGYTFGSGTRLTVV.

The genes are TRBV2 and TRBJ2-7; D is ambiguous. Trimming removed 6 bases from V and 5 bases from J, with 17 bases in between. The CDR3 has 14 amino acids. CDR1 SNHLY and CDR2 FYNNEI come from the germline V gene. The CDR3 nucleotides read TGTGCCAGCAGGGCCTCGAGCCCCACGGACGAGCAGTACTTC. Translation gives CASRASSPTDEQYF.

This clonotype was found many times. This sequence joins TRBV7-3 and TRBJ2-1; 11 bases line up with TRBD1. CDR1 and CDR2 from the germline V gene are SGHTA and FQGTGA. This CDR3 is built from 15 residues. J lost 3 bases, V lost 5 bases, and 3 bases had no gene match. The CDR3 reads CASSRTGGGYNEQFF. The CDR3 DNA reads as TGTGCCAGCAGCCGGACAGGGGGCGGCTACAATGAGCAGTTCTTC. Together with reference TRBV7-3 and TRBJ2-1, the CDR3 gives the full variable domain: GAGVSQTPSNKVTEKGKYVELRCDPISGHTALYWYRQSLGQGPEFLIYFQGTGAADDSGLPNDRFFAVRPEGSVSTLKIQRTERGDSAVYLCASSRTGGGYNEQFFGPGTRLTVL.

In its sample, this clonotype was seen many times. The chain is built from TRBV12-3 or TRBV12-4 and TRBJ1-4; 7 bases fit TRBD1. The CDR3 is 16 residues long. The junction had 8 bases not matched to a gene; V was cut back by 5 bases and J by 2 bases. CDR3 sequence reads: CASSTVGGPTNEKLFF. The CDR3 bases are TGTGCCAGCAGTACCGTAGGGGGCCCCACTAATGAAAAACTGTTTTTT.

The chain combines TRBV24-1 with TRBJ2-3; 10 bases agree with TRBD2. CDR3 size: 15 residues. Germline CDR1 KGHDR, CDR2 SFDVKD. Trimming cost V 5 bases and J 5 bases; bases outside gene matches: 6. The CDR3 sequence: CATSGAGGQGDTQYF. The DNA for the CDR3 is TGTGCCACCAGTGGAGCGGGAGGGCAGGGAGATACGCAGTATTTT.

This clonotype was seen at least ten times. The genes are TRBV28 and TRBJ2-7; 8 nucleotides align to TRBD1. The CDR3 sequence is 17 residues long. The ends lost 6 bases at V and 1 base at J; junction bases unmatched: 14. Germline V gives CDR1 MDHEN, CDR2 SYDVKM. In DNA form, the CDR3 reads TGTGCCAGCAGCAGGGACAGGCGGGCGTCCCATTCCTACGAGCAGTACTTC. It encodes CASSRDRRASHSYEQYF.

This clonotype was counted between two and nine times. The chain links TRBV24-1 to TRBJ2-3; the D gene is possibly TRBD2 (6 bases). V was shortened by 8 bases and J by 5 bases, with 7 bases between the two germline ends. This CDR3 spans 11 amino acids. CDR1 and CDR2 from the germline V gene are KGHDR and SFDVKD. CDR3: CATTGGDTQYF. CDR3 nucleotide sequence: TGTGCCACCACCGGGGGAGATACGCAGTATTTT.

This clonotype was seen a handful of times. CDR3: CASRRTGAGELFF. CDR3 in DNA: TGTGCCAGCAGGAGAACGGGTGCCGGGGAGCTGTTTTTT. The chain joins TRBV7-3 to TRBJ2-2; D is undetermined. Trimming took 6 bases from V and 6 from J, leaving 11 bases between them. The germline V gene has CDR1 SGHTA and CDR2 FQGTGA. The CDR3 has 13 amino acids.

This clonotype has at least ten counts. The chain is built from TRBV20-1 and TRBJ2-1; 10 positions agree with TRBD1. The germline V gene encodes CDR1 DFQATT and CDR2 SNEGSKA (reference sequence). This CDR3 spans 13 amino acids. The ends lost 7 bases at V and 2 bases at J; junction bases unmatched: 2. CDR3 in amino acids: CSETGGAYNEQFF. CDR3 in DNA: TGCAGTGAGACAGGGGGCGCCTACAATGAGCAGTTCTTC.

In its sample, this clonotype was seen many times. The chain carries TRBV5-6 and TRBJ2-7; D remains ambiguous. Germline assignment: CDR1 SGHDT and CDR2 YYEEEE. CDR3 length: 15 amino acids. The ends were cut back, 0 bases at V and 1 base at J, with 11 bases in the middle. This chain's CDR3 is CASSLAPATSYEQYF. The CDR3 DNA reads TGTGCCAGCAGCTTGGCCCCGGCCACATCCTACGAGCAGTACTTC.

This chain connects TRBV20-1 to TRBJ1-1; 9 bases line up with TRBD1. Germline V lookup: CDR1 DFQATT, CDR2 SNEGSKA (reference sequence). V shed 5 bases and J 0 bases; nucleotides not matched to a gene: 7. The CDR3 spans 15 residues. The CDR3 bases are TGCAGTGCTGGGGACAGGGTCGGGATGAACACTGAAGCTTTCTTT. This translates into CSAGDRVGMNTEAFF.

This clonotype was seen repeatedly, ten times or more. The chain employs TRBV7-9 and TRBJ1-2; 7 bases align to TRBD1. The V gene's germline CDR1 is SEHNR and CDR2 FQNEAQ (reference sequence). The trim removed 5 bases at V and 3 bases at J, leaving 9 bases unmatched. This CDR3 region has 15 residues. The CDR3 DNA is TGTGCCAGCAGCCAAAGCTCCGGGACAGACTATGGCTACACCTTC. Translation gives CASSQSSGTDYGYTF.

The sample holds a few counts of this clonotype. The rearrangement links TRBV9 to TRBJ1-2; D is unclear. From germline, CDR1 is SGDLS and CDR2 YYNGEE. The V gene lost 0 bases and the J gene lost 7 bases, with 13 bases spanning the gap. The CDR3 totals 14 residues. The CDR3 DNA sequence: TGTGCCAGCAGCGTAGCCCCCGGGGAGAGTGGCTACACCTTC. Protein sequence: CASSVAPGESGYTF.

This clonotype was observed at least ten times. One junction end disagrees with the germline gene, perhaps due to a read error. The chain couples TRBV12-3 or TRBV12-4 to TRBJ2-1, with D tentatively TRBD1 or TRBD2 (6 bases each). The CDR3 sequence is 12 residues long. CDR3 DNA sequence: TGTGCCAGCAGCTTAGAGGGGGGTGAGCAGTTCTTC. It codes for CASSLEGGEQFF.

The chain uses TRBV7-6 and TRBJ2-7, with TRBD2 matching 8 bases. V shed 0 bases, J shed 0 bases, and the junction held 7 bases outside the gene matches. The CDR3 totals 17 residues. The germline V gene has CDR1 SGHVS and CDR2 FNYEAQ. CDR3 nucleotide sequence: TGTGCCAGCAGCTTAGCGGCTACTAGCGGACACTCCTACGAGCAGTACTTC. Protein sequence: CASSLAATSGHSYEQYF.

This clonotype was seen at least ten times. DNA for the CDR3: TGTGCCAGCAGCTTTCGGACTAGCGGGACCTACAATGAGCAGTTCTTC. Its translation: CASSFRTSGTYNEQFF. The chain couples TRBV7-2 to TRBJ2-1; 12 bases map to TRBD2. Germline V gene lookup returns CDR1 SGHTA and CDR2 FQGNSA. The CDR3 length is 16 residues. V shed 3 bases and J 2 bases; nucleotides not matched to a gene: 2.

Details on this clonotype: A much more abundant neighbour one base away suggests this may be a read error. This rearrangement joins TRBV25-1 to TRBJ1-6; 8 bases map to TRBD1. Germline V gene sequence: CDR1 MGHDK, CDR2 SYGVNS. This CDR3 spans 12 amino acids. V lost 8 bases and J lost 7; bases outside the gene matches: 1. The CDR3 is CASGQGNSPLHF. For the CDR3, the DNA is TGTGCCAGCGGACAGGGCAATTCACCCCTCCACTTT.

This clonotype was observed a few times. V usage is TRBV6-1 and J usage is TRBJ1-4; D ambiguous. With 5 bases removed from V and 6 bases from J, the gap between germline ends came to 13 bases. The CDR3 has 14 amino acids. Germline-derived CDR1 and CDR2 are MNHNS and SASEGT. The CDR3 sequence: CASSPLIGDEKLFF. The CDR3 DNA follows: TGTGCCAGCAGTCCACTCATTGGCGATGAAAAACTGTTTTTT.

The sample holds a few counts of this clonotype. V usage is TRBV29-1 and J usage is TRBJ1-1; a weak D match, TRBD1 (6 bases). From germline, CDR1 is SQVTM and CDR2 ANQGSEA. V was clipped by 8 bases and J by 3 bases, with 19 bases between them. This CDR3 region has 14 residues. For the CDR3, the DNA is TGCAGCCCAACGGGTCCGGGGGCTCACACTGAAGCTTTCTTT. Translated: CSPTGPGAHTEAFF.

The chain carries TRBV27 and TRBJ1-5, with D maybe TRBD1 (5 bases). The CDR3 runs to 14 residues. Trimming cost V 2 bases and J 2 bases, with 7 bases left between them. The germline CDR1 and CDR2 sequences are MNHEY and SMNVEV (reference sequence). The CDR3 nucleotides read TGTGCCAGCAGTTTAGGGGACGGCAATCAGCCCCAGCATTTT. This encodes CASSLGDGNQPQHF.

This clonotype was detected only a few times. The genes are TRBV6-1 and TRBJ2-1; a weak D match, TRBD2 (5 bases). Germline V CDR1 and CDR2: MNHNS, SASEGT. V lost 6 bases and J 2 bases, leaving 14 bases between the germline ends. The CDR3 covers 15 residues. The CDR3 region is CASRLDPTAYNEQFF. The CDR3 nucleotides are TGTGCCAGCAGACTAGATCCTACCGCCTACAATGAGCAGTTCTTC.

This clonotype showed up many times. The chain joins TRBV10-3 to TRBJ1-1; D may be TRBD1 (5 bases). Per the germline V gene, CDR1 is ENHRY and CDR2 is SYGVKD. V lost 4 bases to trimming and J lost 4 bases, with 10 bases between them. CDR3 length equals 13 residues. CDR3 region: CAISVAGPTEAFF. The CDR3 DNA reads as TGTGCCATCAGTGTGGCAGGGCCCACTGAAGCTTTCTTT.

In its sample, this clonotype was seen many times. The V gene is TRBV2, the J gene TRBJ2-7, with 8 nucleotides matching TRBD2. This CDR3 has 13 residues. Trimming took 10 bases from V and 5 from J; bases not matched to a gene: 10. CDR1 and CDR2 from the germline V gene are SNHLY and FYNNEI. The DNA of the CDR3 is TGTGCCACCCTAACGGGACTAGGTAACGAGCAGTACTTC. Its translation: CATLTGLGNEQYF. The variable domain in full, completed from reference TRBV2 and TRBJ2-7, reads EPEVTQTPSHQVTQMGQEVILRCVPISNHLYFYWYRQILGQKVEFLVSFYNNEISEKSEIFDDQFSVERPDGSNFTLKIRSTKLEDSAMYFCATLTGLGNEQYFGPGTRLTVT.